Listed here is a single TCR beta chain. The antigen remains undetermined. There are 11 residues in the CDR3. Per the germline V gene, CDR1 is MDHEN and CDR2 is SYDVKM. Trimming shortened V by 5 bases and J by 6 bases, and 8 bases separated the two germline ends. The data belong to a study of response to subunit inactivated influenza vaccine. Study-wide points: Authors suggested each seasonal flu vaccination may recruit only limited numbers of new T cells.

Via MiXCR, TCRdb re-called the RT-PCR reads, giving one row per CDR3 protein. This sample has approximately 300,000 distinct CDR3 sequences, with 22% found just once. This TCR was sampled from a man aged 45 to 70 who received an inactivated influenza vaccine. The chain employs TRBV28 and TRBJ2-7; no clear D. Here the sequenced sample was PBMCs from blood, taken less than 22 months after vaccination. The CDR3 loop reads CASSSPSEQYF. The CDR3 DNA reads as TGTGCCAGCAGTAGTCCGTCCGAGCAGTACTTC.